What follows is one T cell receptor beta chain and its context. Time point here: recipient sample about 28 days before transplant, after cytoreduction. The data stem from a study of T cell clonotyping in hematopoietic cell transplantation. Profiled with immunoSEQ multiplex PCR; TCRdb holds only in-frame clones, not every one. The sample lists tens of thousands of clones; 90% to 96% were seen once. CDR1 and CDR2 from the germline V gene are SNHLY and FYNNEI. The CDR3 sequence is 12 residues long. The V gene end was trimmed by 6 bases and the J gene end by 8 bases; junction bases not matched to a gene: 5.

This material consisted of peripheral blood mononuclear cells, taken before stem cell transplant. J is TRBJ1-2 and V is TRBV2, with TRBD1 identical over 8 bases. The sequence came from a woman aged 45-65 years with acute myeloid leukemia. Some clones in this sample may be carry-over from other donors' samples. In DNA form, the CDR3 reads TGTGCCAGCAGCATACCAGGGGGCGGCTACACCTTC. Translated: CASSIPGGGYTF.